This T cell receptor (beta chain) was found in a study of blood T cell repertoires in COVID-19 (dated by TCRdb to between 2020 and 2021). In the study overall: The collaborator samples originated in the United States, Italy and Spain and spanned the acute and convalescent phases of COVID-19. The material from the prospective study consisted of cDNA or gDNA derived from T cells, B-cell-depleted T cells, or PBMCs. Subjects who had been exposed to COVID-19, were actively infected with it, or had recovered from it provided the deeply sampled blood TCRbeta repertoires that made up the dataset. The repertoires were made available in a free public database intended to serve as a resource for research on the immune response to SARS-CoV-2. Samples were obtained from the ongoing ImmuneRACE study (first 160 participants) and from over 1,000 subjects provided by 6 global collaborators. Sample metadata almost always included a de-identified subject ID, COVID-19 status, age in years and sex. HLA class I and class II types, where available, came from metadata supplied by the sample provider rather than from assay-based typing.

The research as a whole found: Clinical and demographic metadata were provided uncurated, with the amount varying by source and participant.

The immunoSEQ Assay, a bias-controlled multiplex PCR, was used to amplify TCRbeta CDR3 regions from genomic DNA. Per the authors' processing: Nucleated cell counts per sample were estimated from amplification of reference gene primers within the assay. To quantify the absolute abundance of each unique TCRbeta CDR3 rearrangement, sequence reads were collapsed and filtered. Productive Simpson clonality was computed per sample as the square root of Simpson's diversity index over productive rearrangements. The table comes from immuneACCESS by way of TCRdb, which keeps in-frame sequences with V and J called. Part of the clones is missing from these tables; in studies checked, under half for an unresolved V gene and the rest for unknown reasons. D and trimming come from the DNA, and the V and J calls and clone size come from that table. Within this sample are over 100,000 clones, with around nine tenths of them counted one time only. The ten largest make up around 10% of the sample.

Concerning this clone itself: What this receptor recognizes is not known. No base quality values were provided; no much bigger clone lies one nucleotide off.

The germline V gene provides CDR1 WSHSY and CDR2 SAAADI. V is shortened by 3 bases, J by 4 bases, and the region joining them spans 8 bases. From the cysteine up to the phenylalanine, the CDR3 has a length of 13 residues. The sequence is cut down to CDR3 DNA, 39 bases in frame from base 1. In Seattle, one collaborating source enrolled patients while the infection was active and tracked those patients longitudinally over the course of disease. Collaborating institutions collected whole blood in K2EDTA tubes following their own protocols. For TCRbeta analysis, collaborator samples were shipped as frozen whole blood, as isolated PBMCs, or as DNA extracted from either sample type.

The source is a woman aged 70 to 79 with COVID-19, enrolled during active disease. The sample consisted of peripheral blood. The rearranged segments are TRBV10-2 and TRBJ2-3; no D gene can be assigned with confidence. The CDR3 loop reads CASSDGFSDTQYF. The DNA sequence reads TGCGCCAGCAGTGACGGGTTCTCAGATACGCAGTATTTT.